This T cell receptor (beta chain) was sequenced during a study of T cell responses to AZD1222 COVID-19 vaccine. On this clone: Its antigen is undetermined.

V lost 5 bases and J 0 bases, leaving 13 bases between the germline ends. Germline-derived CDR1 and CDR2 are LNHDA and SQIVND (reference sequence). CDR3 length: 15 residues. TCRdb keeps only in-frame clones here, not all; method: immunoSEQ multiplex PCR. The sample consists of 150,000 to 250,000 clones, approximately 93% of them appearing once. Notes on the study in general: White British people made up most donors, females outnumbered males, and clonal diversity was possibly underestimated. Epitopes outside B.1.351 and B.1.1.7 mutated regions reportedly drew nearly half of spike TCRs. There were vaccine-associated CD4 TCRs across spike, dominant at 160-218 and 743-854.

Sequenced material: peripheral blood, taken 28 days after the second AZD1222 dose. The V and J genes are TRBV19 and TRBJ1-1; no firm D call. This TCR derives from an adult who received the AZD1222 COVID-19 vaccine. The CDR3 sequence: CASSREGYMNTEAFF. The CDR3 DNA reads as TGTGCCAGTAGTCGCGAGGGCTACATGAACACTGAAGCTTTCTTT.